The 21 T cell receptor beta chains presented below share a single source sample, sequenced in a study of T cells of healthy individuals. Each CDR3 protein is one row after TCRdb ran MiXCR on the 5' RACE reads. The sample lists tens of thousands of distinct CDR3 sequences, roughly 15% occurring once. Receptors originate from a human donor in good health.

This clonotype occurred many times. The CDR3 DNA reads TGTGCCAGCAGCGTAGCTCCGGGAGGAAGGGAAGAGACCCAGTACTTC. Translating it yields CASSVAPGGREETQYF. This sequence joins TRBV9 and TRBJ2-5, with 7 bases identical to TRBD2. V gave up 0 bases and J gave up 3 bases; unmatched junction bases: 8. CDR1 and CDR2 from the germline V gene are SGDLS and YYNGEE. The CDR3 runs to 16 residues.

This clonotype was picked up many times. The gene calls are TRBV6-4 and TRBJ2-3; 7 nucleotides agree with TRBD2. V was clipped by 4 bases and J by 6 bases; unmatched bases: 13. This CDR3 spans 16 amino acids. CDR1 is MRHNA and CDR2 is SNTAGT in the germline V gene. The CDR3 DNA sequence: TGTGCCAGCAGTGTTGACGCGGGAGCCTCCGGGGATACGCAGTATTTT. This sequence encodes CASSVDAGASGDTQYF.

Only a few counts were recorded for this clonotype. V usage is TRBV2 and J usage is TRBJ1-5; the match to TRBD1 covers 8 bases. The CDR3 is 14 amino acids. The V gene end was trimmed by 5 bases and the J gene end by 5 bases; junction bases not matched to a gene: 5. Germline assignment: CDR1 SNHLY and CDR2 FYNNEI. As DNA, the CDR3 is TGTGCCAGCAGTTTTACACAGGGGGATCAGCCCCAGCATTTT. This translates into CASSFTQGDQPQHF.

This clonotype appeared many times. V usage is TRBV4-1 and J usage is TRBJ1-5; D may be TRBD1 (6 bases). Trimming took off 0 bases at V and 5 bases at J, with 11 bases between the two ends. This CDR3 is 15 amino acids long. Germline V gene lookup returns CDR1 MGHRA and CDR2 YSYEKL. This CDR3 reads CASSQDRGGYQPQHF. As DNA, the CDR3 is TGCGCCAGCAGCCAAGATCGGGGGGGCTATCAGCCCCAGCATTTT.

This clonotype was seen a handful of times. The gene calls are TRBV7-2 and TRBJ1-5; TRBD1 matches at 9 bases. CDR3 length equals 15 residues. The germline V gene encodes CDR1 SGHTA and CDR2 FQGNSA. V dropped 5 bases and J dropped 7; count of bases not matched to a gene: 9. Here the CDR3 DNA reads TGTGCCAGCAGCCACCGACAGGGGGATGGGCAGCCCCAGCATTTT. Its protein is CASSHRQGDGQPQHF.

This clonotype has only a few counts. The rearrangement uses TRBV7-9 and TRBJ2-3; 9 bases are a match to TRBD1. With V trimmed by 5 bases and J by 4 bases, 4 bases remained unmatched. The CDR3 totals 14 residues. CDR1 and CDR2 (germline): SEHNR, FQNEAQ (reference sequence). CDR3 region: CASSPDRGADTQYF. Here the CDR3 DNA reads TGTGCCAGCAGCCCTGACAGGGGGGCAGATACGCAGTATTTT.

At least ten counts were recorded for this clonotype. The chain recombines TRBV7-2 with TRBJ2-2; 8 bases map to TRBD2. This CDR3 region has 15 residues. The germline V gene has CDR1 SGHTA and CDR2 FQGNSA. The V gene end was trimmed by 3 bases and the J gene end by 7 bases; junction bases not matched to a gene: 7. The CDR3, as DNA: TGTGCCAGCAGCTTCGGGAGGGCTGGAAACGGGGAGCTGTTTTTT. It codes for CASSFGRAGNGELFF.

This clonotype has ten or more counts. The V and J genes are TRBV20-1 and TRBJ2-3, with D maybe TRBD2 (6 bases). The length of the CDR3 is 16 residues. CDR1 DFQATT and CDR2 SNEGSKA come from the germline V gene (reference sequence). V lost 6 bases and J lost 0, with 19 bases in between. CDR3 protein: CSAPRSLAASTDTQYF. The DNA for the CDR3 is TGCAGTGCCCCAAGATCATTAGCGGCTAGCACAGATACGCAGTATTTT.

Worth noting for this clonotype: This is likely a read error, given that the CDR3 carries no conserved phenylalanine or tryptophan at its end. V gene TRBV2 combines with J gene TRBJ2-7; D ambiguous. V shed 3 bases and J shed 6 bases, with 9 bases lying between them. CDR3 length: 12 amino acids. Germline CDR1 and CDR2: SNHLY and FYNNEI. CDR3 coding DNA: TGTGCCAGCAGTGAGAACGGTTCCGAGCAGTACTCC. Amino acids: CASSENGSEQYS.

The rearrangement joins TRBV5-1 to TRBJ1-3; perhaps TRBD1 as D (6 bases). Germline V gene sequence: CDR1 SGHRS, CDR2 YFSETQ. The CDR3 loop spans 15 amino acids. V gave up 3 bases and J gave up 0 bases, with 10 bases separating them. The CDR3 sequence is CASSSQGTSGNTIYF. The CDR3 DNA sequence: TGCGCCAGCAGCTCCCAGGGGACCTCTGGAAACACCATATATTTT.

The chain combines TRBV5-5 with TRBJ2-3, with 7 bases aligning to TRBD2. The CDR3 totals 13 residues. Germline CDR1 is SGHKS and CDR2 is YYEKEE (reference sequence). V shed 0 bases, J shed 11 bases, and the junction held 6 bases outside the gene matches. The CDR3 here is CASSLEWGGWQYF. CDR3 DNA: TGTGCCAGCAGCTTGGAATGGGGGGGATGGCAGTATTTT.

The rearrangement links TRBV7-9 to TRBJ2-3; D remains unclear. Trimming cost V 6 bases and J 2 bases, with 9 bases left between them. The CDR3 spans 13 residues. Per germline, CDR1 SEHNR and CDR2 FQNEAQ (reference sequence). CDR3 loop: CASRTWNTDTQYF. The CDR3 nucleotides read TGTGCCAGCAGAACCTGGAACACAGATACGCAGTATTTT.

In its sample, this clonotype was seen many times. The chain carries TRBV9 and TRBJ2-3; possible D gene TRBD1, 6 bases. The CDR3 is 16 amino acids. Per germline, CDR1 SGDLS and CDR2 YYNGEE. Trimming took off 2 bases at V and 2 bases at J, with 15 bases between the two ends. The CDR3 spells CASSVSSRGPTDTQYF. CDR3 in DNA: TGTGCCAGCAGCGTGAGTAGCAGGGGACCCACAGATACGCAGTATTTT.

This chain connects TRBV5-1 to TRBJ2-7; D ambiguous. The ends were cut back, 3 bases at V and 0 bases at J, with 10 bases in the middle. Looked up from germline, CDR1 is SGHRS and CDR2 is YFSETQ. CDR3 size: 14 residues. CDR3 bases: TGCGCCAGCAGCTCGACATCTTACTCCTACGAGCAGTACTTC. Translated, it gives CASSSTSYSYEQYF.

This clonotype has at least ten counts. V is TRBV6-5 and J is TRBJ2-1; D perhaps matches TRBD1 (6 bases). The V end lost 2 bases, the J end lost 3 bases, and 8 bases lay between the germline ends. CDR3 length equals 14 residues. Germline V lookup: CDR1 MNHEY, CDR2 SVGAGI. The CDR3 DNA follows: TGTGCCAGCAGTTACCGGGACAACTACAATGAGCAGTTCTTC. Translating it yields CASSYRDNYNEQFF.

This clonotype was observed many times. The chain employs TRBV4-2 and TRBJ2-2, with 9 bases lining up with TRBD1. Trimming removed 7 bases from V and 2 bases from J; junction bases left unmatched: 14. CDR1 LGHNA and CDR2 YNFKEQ come from the germline V gene. The CDR3 runs 18 residues. For the CDR3, the DNA is TGTGCCAGCAAGGAGGAACAGGGGGCGCAAATTAACACCGGGGAGCTGTTTTTT. It specifies CASKEEQGAQINTGELFF.

This clonotype was seen at least ten times. The V call is TRBV28, the J call TRBJ2-4; no reliable D call. The CDR3 contains 14 residues. Germline lookup yields CDR1 MDHEN and CDR2 SYDVKM. Trimming took off 5 bases at V and 1 base at J, with 9 bases between the two ends. CDR3 region: CASSIGWAKNIQYF. The DNA for the CDR3 is TGTGCCAGCAGTATTGGGTGGGCCAAAAACATTCAGTACTTC.

This clonotype was counted ten times or more. The chain carries TRBV20-1 and TRBJ1-4, with D hard to call. Trimming left V 5 bases short and J 4 bases short, with 11 bases between. The CDR3 covers 13 residues. Per the germline V gene, CDR1 is DFQATT and CDR2 is SNEGSKA (reference sequence). The CDR3 spells CSAAPTLNEKLFF. CDR3 nucleotides: TGCAGTGCTGCCCCGACCCTTAATGAAAAACTGTTTTTT.

In its sample, this clonotype was seen many times. The V call is TRBV18, the J call TRBJ1-1, with a tentative D call TRBD1 (5 bases). This CDR3 has 13 residues. Germline V gene sequence: CDR1 KGHSH, CDR2 LQKENI. V lost 3 bases and J lost 1, with 6 bases in between. In DNA, the CDR3 is TGTGCCAGCTCACCCGGACAGAACACTGAAGCTTTCTTT. This sequence encodes CASSPGQNTEAFF.

This clonotype was recorded at least ten times. The rearrangement joins TRBV5-5 to TRBJ2-7, with 7 bases that match TRBD1. Germline trimming cut 5 bases from V and 1 base from J; bases unmatched to any gene: 6. CDR1 SGHKS and CDR2 YYEKEE come from the germline V gene (reference sequence). There are 14 residues in the CDR3. The CDR3: CASRTTGVSYEQYF. The CDR3 coding sequence is TGTGCCAGCAGAACCACAGGGGTGTCCTACGAGCAGTACTTC.

At least ten counts were recorded for this clonotype. The chain combines TRBV9 with TRBJ1-6, with TRBD1 identical over 9 bases. Trimming cost V 3 bases and J 7 bases; bases outside gene matches: 5. Germline V gene data show CDR1 as SGDLS and CDR2 as YYNGEE. The length of the CDR3 is 15 residues. DNA for the CDR3: TGTGCCAGCAGCGAACGGACAGGGGTAAATTCACCCCTCCACTTT. Protein product: CASSERTGVNSPLHF.